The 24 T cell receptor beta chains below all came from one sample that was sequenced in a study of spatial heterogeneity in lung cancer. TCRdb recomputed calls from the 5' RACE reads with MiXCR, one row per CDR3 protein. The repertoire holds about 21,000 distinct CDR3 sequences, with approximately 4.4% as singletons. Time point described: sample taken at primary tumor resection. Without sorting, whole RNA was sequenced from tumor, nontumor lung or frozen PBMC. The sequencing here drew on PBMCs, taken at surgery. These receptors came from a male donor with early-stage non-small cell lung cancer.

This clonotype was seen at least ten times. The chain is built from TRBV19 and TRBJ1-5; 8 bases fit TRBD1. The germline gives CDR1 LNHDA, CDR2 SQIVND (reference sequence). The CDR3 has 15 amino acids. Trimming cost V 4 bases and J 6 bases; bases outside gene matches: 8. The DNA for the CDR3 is TGTGCCAGTAGTACCGACAGGGGAGGCAGTCAGCCCCAGCATTTT. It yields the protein CASSTDRGGSQPQHF.

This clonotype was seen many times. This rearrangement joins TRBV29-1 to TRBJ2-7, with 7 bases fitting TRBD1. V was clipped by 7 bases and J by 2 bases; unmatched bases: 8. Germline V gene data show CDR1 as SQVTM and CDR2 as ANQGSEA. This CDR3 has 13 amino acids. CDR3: CSAGQGEAYEQYF. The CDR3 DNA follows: TGCAGCGCCGGCCAGGGGGAAGCCTACGAGCAGTACTTC.

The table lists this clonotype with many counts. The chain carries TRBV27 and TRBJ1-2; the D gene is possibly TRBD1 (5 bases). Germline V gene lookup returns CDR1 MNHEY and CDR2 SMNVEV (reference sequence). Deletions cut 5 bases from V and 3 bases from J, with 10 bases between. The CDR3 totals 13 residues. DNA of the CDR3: TGTGCCAGCAGTCCGACAGTTTACTATGGCTACACCTTC. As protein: CASSPTVYYGYTF.

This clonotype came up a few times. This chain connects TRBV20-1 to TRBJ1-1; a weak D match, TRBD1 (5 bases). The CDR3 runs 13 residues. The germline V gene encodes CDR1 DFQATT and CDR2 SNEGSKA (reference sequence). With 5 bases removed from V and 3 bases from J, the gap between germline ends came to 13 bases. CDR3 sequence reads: CSASTTDYTEAFF. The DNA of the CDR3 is TGCAGTGCTTCCACGACAGATTACACTGAAGCTTTCTTT.

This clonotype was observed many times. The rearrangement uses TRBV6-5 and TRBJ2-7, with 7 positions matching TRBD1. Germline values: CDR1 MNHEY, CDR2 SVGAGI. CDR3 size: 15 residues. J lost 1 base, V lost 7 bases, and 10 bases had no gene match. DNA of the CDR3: TGTGCCAGCATAAATTCAGGGGGACCTTCCTACGAGCAGTACTTC. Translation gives CASINSGGPSYEQYF.

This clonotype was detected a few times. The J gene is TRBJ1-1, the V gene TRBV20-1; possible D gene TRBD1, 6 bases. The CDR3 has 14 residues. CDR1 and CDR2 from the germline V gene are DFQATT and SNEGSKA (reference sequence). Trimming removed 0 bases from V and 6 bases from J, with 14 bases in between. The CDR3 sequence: CSAREQGRRAEAFF. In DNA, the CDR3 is TGCAGTGCTAGAGAGCAGGGGAGGAGGGCTGAAGCTTTCTTT.

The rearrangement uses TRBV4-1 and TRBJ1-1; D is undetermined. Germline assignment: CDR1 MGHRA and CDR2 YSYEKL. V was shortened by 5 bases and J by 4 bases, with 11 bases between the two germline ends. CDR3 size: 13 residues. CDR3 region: CASSISGGTEAFF. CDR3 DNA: TGCGCCAGCAGCATTAGCGGAGGCACTGAAGCTTTCTTT.

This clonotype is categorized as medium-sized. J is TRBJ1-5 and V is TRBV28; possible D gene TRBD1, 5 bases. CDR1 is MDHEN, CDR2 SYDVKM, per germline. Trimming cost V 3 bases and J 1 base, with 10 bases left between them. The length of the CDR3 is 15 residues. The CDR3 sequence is CASSFTGSSNQPQHF. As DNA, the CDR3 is TGTGCCAGCAGTTTTACAGGATCGAGCAATCAGCCCCAGCATTTT. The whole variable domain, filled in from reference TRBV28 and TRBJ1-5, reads DVKVTQSSRYLVKRTGEKVFLECVQDMDHENMFWYRQDPGLGLRLIYFSYDVKMKEKGDIPEGYSVSREKKERFSLILESASTNQTSMYLCASSFTGSSNQPQHFGDGTRLSIL.

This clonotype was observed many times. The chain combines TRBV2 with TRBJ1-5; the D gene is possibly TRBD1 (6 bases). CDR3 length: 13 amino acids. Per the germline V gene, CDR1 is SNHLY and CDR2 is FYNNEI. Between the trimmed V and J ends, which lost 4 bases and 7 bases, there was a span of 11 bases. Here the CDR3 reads CASSARGGQPQHF. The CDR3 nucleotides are TGTGCCAGCAGTGCCAGGGGAGGCCAGCCCCAGCATTTT.

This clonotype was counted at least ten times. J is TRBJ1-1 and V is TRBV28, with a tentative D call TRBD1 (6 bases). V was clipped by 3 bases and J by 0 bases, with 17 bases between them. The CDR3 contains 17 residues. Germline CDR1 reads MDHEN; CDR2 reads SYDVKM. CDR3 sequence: CASSFPRGGSMNTEAFF. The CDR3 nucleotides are TGTGCCAGCAGTTTCCCCAGGGGCGGTTCCATGAACACTGAAGCTTTCTTT.

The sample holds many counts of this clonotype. CDR3: CATGGSYNEQFF. CDR3 bases: TGTGCCACCGGCGGCTCCTACAATGAGCAGTTCTTC. The genes are TRBV10-3 and TRBJ2-1; D uncertain. The V and J ends lost 10 bases and 0 bases respectively, with 7 bases between them. The CDR3 extends over 12 amino acids. Germline CDR1 is ENHRY and CDR2 is SYGVKD.

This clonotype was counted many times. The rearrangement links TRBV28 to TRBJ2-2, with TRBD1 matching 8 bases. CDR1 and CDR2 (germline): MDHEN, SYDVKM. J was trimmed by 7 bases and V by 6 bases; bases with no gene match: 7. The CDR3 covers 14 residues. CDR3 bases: TGTGCCAGCAGAACAGGGGGTAGCGGCGGGGAGCTGTTTTTT. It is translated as CASRTGGSGGELFF.

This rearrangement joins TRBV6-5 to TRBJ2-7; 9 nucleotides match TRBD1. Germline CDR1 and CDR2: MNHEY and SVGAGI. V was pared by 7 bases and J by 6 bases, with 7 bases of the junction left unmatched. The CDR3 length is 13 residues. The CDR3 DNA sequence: TGTGCCAGCATCGACGACAGGGGGAGCGAGCAGTACTTC. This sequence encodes CASIDDRGSEQYF.

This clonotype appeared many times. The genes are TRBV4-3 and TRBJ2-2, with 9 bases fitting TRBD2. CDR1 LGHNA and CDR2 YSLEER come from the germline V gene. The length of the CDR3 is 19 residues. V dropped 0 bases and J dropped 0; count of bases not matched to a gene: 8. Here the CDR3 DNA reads TGCGCCAGCAGCCAAGAAAGTACTAGCGGGCCCGCGAACACCGGGGAGCTGTTTTTT. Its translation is CASSQESTSGPANTGELFF.

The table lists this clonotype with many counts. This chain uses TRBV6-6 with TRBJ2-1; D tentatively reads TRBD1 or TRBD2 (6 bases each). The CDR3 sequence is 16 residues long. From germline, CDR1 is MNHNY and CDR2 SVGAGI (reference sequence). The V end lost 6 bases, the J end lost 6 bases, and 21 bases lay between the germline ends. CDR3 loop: CASRDRGGGRFNEQFF. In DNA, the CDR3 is TGTGCCAGCAGAGACAGAGGTGGGGGGCGCTTCAATGAGCAGTTCTTC.

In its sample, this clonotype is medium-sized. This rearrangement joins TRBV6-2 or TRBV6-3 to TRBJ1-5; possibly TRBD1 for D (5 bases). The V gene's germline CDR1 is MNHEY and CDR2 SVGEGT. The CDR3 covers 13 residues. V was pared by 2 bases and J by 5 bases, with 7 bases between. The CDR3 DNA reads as TGTGCCAGCAGTTACCAGGGCCATCAGCCCCAGCATTTT. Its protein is CASSYQGHQPQHF.

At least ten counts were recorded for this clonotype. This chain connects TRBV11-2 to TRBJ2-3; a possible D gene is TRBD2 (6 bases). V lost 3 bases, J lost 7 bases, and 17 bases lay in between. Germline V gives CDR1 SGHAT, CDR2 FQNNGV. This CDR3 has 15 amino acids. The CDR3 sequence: CASSFSGTLSHTQYF. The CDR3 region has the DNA TGTGCCAGCAGCTTCTCCGGGACTTTGTCACATACGCAGTATTTT.

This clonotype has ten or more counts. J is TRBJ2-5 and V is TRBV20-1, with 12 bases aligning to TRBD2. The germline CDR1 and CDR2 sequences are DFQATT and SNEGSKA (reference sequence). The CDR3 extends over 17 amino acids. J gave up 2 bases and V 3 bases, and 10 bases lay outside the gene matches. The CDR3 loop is CSARNTLAGGLQETQYF. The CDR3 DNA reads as TGCAGTGCTAGGAATACCCTAGCGGGAGGGCTTCAAGAGACCCAGTACTTC.

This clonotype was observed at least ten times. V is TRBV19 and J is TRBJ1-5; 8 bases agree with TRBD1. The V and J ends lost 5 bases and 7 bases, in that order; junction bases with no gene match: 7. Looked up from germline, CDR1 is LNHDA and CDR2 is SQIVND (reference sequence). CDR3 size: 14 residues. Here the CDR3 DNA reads TGTGCCAGTAGTGCGCGACAGGGGAACCAGCCCCAGCATTTT. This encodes CASSARQGNQPQHF. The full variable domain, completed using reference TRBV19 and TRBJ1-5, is DGGITQSPKYLFRKEGQNVTLSCEQNLNHDAMYWYRQDPGQGLRLIYYSQIVNDFQKGDIAEGYSVSREKKESFPLTVTSAQKNPTAFYLCASSARQGNQPQHFGDGTRLSIL.

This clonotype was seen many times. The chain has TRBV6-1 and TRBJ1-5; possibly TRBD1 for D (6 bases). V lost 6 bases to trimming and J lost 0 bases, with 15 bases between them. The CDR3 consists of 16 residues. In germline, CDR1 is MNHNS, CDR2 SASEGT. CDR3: CASRQDRFYSNQPQHF. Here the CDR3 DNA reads TGTGCCAGCAGACAGGACAGATTTTATAGCAATCAGCCCCAGCATTTT.

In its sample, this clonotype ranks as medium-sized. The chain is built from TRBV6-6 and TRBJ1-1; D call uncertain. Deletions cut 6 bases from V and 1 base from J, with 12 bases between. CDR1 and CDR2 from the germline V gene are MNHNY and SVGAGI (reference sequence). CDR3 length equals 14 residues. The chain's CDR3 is CASSPPTRNTEAFF. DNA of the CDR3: TGTGCCAGCAGCCCACCTACAAGGAACACTGAAGCTTTCTTT.

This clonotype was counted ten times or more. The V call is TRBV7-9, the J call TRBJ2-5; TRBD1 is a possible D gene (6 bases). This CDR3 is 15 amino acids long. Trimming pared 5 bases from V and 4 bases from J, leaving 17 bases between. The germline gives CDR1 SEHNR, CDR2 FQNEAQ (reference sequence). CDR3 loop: CASSQGKGTRETQYF. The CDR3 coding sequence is TGTGCCAGCAGCCAGGGCAAGGGGACACGAGAGACCCAGTACTTC.

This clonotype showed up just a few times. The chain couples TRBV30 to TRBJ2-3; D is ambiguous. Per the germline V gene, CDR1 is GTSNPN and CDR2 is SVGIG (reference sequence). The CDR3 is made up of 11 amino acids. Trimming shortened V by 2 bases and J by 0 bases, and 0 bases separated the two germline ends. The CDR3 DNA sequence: TGTGCCTGGAGTAGCACAGATACGCAGTATTTT. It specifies CAWSSTDTQYF. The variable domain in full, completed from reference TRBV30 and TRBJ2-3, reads SQTIHQWPATLVQPVGSPLSLECTVEGTSNPNLYWYRQAAGRGLQLLFYSVGIGQISSEVPQNLSASRPQDRQFILSSKKLLLSDSGFYLCAWSSTDTQYFGPGTRLTVL.

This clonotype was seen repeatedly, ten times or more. CDR3 nucleotides: TGCAGTGCTAGCCCGGGACAGCTCAGCACTGAAGCTTTCTTT. Residues: CSASPGQLSTEAFF. This chain joins TRBV20-1 and TRBJ1-1; 7 bases match TRBD1. With V trimmed by 3 bases and J by 4 bases, 8 bases remained unmatched. The CDR3 runs to 14 residues. Germline V lookup: CDR1 DFQATT, CDR2 SNEGSKA (reference sequence).